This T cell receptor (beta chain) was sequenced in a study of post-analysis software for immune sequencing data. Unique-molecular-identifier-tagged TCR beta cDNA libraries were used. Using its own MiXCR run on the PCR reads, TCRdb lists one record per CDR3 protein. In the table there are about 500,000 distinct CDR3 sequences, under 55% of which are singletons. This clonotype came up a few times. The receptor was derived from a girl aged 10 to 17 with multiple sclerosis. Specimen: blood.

The CDR3 DNA is TGTGCCACCAGCAGAGCCGGACAGGGCACGTATGGCTACACCTTC. Its translation: CATSRAGQGTYGYTF. The genes are TRBV15 and TRBJ1-2, with 8 bases lining up with TRBD1. Germline V gene lookup returns CDR1 LNHNV and CDR2 YYDKDF (reference sequence). This CDR3 comprises 15 residues. With 1 base clipped from V and 5 bases from J, the junction kept 6 bases outside the gene matches.